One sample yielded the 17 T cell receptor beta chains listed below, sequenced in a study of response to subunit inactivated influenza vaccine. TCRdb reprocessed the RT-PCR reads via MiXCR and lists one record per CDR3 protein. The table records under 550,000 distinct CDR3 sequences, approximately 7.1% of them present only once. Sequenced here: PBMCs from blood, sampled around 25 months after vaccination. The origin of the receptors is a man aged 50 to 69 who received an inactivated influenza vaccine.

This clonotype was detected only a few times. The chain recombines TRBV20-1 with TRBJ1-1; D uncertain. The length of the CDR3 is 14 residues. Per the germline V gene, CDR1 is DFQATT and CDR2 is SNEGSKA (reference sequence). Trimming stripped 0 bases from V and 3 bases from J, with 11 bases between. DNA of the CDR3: TGCAGTGCTAGAGAGAACAGCCTCGACACTGAAGCTTTCTTT. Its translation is CSARENSLDTEAFF.

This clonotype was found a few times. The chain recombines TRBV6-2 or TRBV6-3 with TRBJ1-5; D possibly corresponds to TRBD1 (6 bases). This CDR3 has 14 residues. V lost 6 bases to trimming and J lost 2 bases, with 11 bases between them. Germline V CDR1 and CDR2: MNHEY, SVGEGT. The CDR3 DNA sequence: TGTGCCAGCAGAAAGGGACACGGCAATCAGCCCCAGCATTTT. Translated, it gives CASRKGHGNQPQHF.

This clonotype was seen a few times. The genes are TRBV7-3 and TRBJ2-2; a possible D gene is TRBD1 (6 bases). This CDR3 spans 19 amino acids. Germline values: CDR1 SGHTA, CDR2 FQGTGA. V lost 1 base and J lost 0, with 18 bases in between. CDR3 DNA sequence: TGTGCCAGCAGCTTAATCCCCGCCCTGGACAGCACGAACACCGGGGAGCTGTTTTTT. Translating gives CASSLIPALDSTNTGELFF.

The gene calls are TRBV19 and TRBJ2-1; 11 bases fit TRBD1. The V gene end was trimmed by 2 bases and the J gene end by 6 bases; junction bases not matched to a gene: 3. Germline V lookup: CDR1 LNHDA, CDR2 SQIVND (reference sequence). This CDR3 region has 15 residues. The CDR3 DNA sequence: TGTGCCAGTAGTATAAGGACAGGGGGCTTCAATGAGCAGTTCTTC. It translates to CASSIRTGGFNEQFF.

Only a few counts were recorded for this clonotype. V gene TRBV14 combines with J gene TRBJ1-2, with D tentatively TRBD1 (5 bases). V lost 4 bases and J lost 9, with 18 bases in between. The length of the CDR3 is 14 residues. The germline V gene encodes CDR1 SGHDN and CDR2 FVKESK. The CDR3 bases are TGTGCCAGCAGCCCCCTTGGCGGGGGATCAAGCTACACCTTC. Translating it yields CASSPLGGGSSYTF.

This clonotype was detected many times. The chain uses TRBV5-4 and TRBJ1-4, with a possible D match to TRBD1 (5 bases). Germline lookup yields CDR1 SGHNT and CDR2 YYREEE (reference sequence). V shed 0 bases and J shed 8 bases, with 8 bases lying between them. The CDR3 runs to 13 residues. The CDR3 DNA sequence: TGTGCCAGCAGCTTGGATGAGGGGGAAAAACTGTTTTTT. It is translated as CASSLDEGEKLFF. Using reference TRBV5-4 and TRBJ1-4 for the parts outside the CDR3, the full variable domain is ETGVTQSPTHLIKTRGQQVTLRCSSQSGHNTVSWYQQALGQGPQFIFQYYREEENGRGNFPPRFSGLQFPNYSSELNVNALELDDSALYLCASSLDEGEKLFFGSGTQLSVL.

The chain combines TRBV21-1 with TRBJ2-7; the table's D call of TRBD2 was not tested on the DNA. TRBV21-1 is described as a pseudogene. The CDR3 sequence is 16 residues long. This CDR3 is CASSKKEQARGYEQYF. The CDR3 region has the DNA TGTGCCAGCAGCAAAAAGGAACAGGCGAGAGGGTACGAGCAGTACTTC.

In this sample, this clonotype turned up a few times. The CDR3 bases are TGTGCCAGCAGCCATTTCAGGGCCAGGAATTCACCCCTCCACTTT. It is translated as CASSHFRARNSPLHF. This sequence joins TRBV3-1 and TRBJ1-6; TRBD1 is a possible D gene (5 bases). Between the trimmed V and J ends, which lost 3 bases and 7 bases, there was a span of 13 bases. CDR1 and CDR2 from the germline V gene are LGHDT and YNNKEL (reference sequence). The CDR3 runs to 15 residues.

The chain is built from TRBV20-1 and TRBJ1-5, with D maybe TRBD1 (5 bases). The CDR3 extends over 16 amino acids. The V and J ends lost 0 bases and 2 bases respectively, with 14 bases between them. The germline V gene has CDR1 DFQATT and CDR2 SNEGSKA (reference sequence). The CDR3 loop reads CSARDGRALGNQPQHF. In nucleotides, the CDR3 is TGCAGTGCTAGAGATGGCAGGGCTTTAGGCAATCAGCCCCAGCATTTT.

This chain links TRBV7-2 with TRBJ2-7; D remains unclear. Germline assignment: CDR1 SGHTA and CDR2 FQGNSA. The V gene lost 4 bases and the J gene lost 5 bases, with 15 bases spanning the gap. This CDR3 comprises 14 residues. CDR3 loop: CASSSFRVTDEQYF. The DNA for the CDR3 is TGTGCCAGCAGCTCCTTCCGAGTGACCGACGAGCAGTACTTC.

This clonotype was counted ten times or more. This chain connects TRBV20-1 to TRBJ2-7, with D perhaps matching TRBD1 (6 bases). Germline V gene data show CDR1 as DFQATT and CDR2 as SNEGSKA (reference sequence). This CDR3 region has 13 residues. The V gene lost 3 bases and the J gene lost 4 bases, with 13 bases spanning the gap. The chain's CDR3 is CSASGGVNYEQYF. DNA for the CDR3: TGCAGTGCTAGTGGGGGCGTTAATTACGAGCAGTACTTC.

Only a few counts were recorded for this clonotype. CDR3 sequence reads: CASSLVVAGTETQYF. The CDR3 coding sequence is TGTGCCAGCAGCTTAGTCGTGGCAGGGACTGAGACCCAGTACTTC. V gene TRBV7-9 combines with J gene TRBJ2-5; possibly TRBD2 for D (6 bases). The length of the CDR3 is 15 residues. Germline values: CDR1 SEHNR, CDR2 FQNEAQ (reference sequence). V was shortened by 1 base and J by 5 bases, with 14 bases between the two germline ends. The full variable domain, rest sourced from reference TRBV7-9 and TRBJ2-5, is DTGVSQNPRHKITKRGQNVTFRCDPISEHNRLYWYRQTLGQGPEFLTYFQNEAQLEKSRLLSDRFSAERPKGSFSTLEIQRTEQGDSAMYLCASSLVVAGTETQYFGPGTRLLVL.

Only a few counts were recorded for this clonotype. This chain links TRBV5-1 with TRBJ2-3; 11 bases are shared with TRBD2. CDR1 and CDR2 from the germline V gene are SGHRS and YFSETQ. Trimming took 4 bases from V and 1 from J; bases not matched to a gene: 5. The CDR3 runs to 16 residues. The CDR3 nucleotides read TGCGCCAGCAGCCCGGGACTAGCGGATGGCACAGATACGCAGTATTTT. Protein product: CASSPGLADGTDTQYF.

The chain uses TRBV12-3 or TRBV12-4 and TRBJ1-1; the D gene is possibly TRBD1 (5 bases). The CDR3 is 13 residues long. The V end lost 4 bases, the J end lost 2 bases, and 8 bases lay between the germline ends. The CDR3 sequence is CASSSGHNTEAFF. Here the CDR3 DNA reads TGTGCCAGCAGTTCAGGGCATAACACTGAAGCTTTCTTT.

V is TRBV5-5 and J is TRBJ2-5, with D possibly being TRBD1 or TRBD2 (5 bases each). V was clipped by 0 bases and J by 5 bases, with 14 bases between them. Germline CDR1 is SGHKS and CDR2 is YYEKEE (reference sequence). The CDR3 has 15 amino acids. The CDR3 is CASSLALGPRETQYF. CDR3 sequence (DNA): TGTGCCAGCAGCTTGGCCTTGGGACCTAGGGAGACCCAGTACTTC.

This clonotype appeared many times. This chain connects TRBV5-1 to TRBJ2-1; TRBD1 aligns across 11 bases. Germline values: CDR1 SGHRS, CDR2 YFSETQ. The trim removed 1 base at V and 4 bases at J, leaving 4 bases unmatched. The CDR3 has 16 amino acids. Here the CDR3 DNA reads TGCGCCAGCAGCTTGACCGGACAGGGGGCGTACAATGAGCAGTTCTTC. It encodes CASSLTGQGAYNEQFF.

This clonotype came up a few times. CDR3 region: CASSKRQFYEQYF. The CDR3 coding sequence is TGTGCCAGCAGCAAACGACAGTTCTACGAGCAGTACTTC. The V call is TRBV21-1, the J call TRBJ2-7; the table's TRBD1 call for D was not verified on the DNA. TRBV21-1 is a known pseudogene. CDR3 size: 13 residues.